This T cell receptor beta chain was sequenced in a study of T-cell memory formation after mild COVID-19. Overall study context: Clusters of TCRs were largely donor specific.

Trimming took 5 bases from V and 4 from J; bases not matched to a gene: 7. Germline loops: CDR1 SGHNT, CDR2 YENEEA. This CDR3 region has 17 residues. Findings and limits, study-wide: Clones that shrank (day 15 to 85) were balanced CD4/CD8, whereas later expanders leaned CD4+. Contracting CD4+ clones were located mainly in CM and EM, and CD8+ clones in EMRA. Second-wave clones peaking on day 37 lacked confirmed SARS-CoV-2 specificity.

Comments on this clonotype: The antigen is undetermined.

TCRdb reprocessed the 5' RACE reads with MiXCR, giving one entry per CDR3 protein. This sample carries about 560,000 distinct CDR3 sequences, 15% to 20% of them seen once, and the ten largest clones take just over 8%. The chain has TRBV11-3 and TRBJ2-5; 16 bases are shared with TRBD2. The specimen was PBMCs or a T cell subset sorted from them (not recorded which). This TCR was recovered from an adult woman who had mild COVID-19 (a few samples of this study predate the infection). Cell type and time point are not known. The CDR3 nucleotides read TGTGCCAGCAGCCTGGGACTAGCGGGAGGGCCTGCAGAGACCCAGTACTTC. Protein product: CASSLGLAGGPAETQYF.